The sequence of this TCR beta chain was determined in a study of identical twins. Study outcomes and limitations: The models gave estimates that fell short of the out-of-frame TCR alpha sharing seen in monozygotic twins. Cross-sectional statistical analysis was relied on for the conclusions, without the same donors being followed.

This clonotype was observed a handful of times. The antigen remains undetermined. In TCRdb, the 5' RACE reads were re-called with MiXCR into one record per CDR3 protein. This sample has roughly 350,000 distinct CDR3 sequences, with approximately 13% found just once. The donor group consisted entirely of healthy Caucasians. The CDR3 consists of 18 residues. Germline assignment: CDR1 SGHVS and CDR2 FQNEAQ. V lost 6 bases and J lost 0, with 18 bases in between. These data also formed part of another study, on yellow fever vaccine responses in identical twins.

The J gene is TRBJ2-6, the V gene TRBV7-8; D may correspond to TRBD1 or TRBD2 (5 bases each). The receptor was isolated from a woman in her late teens or twenties in good health. The sample was CD8+ T cells sorted from blood. Here the CDR3 reads CASRQPGPSTSGANVLTF. In nucleotides, the CDR3 is TGTGCCAGCAGACAACCGGGACCGTCGACCTCTGGGGCCAACGTCCTGACTTTC.